What follows are 30 T cell receptor beta chains derived from one specimen sequenced in a study of T cells in Graves' hyperthyroidism and ophthalmopathy. Researchers took RNA transcripts and amplified the TCR beta CDR3 regions from them. The HTBI primer set was used in a first-round RT-PCR of the TCR CDR3. TCRdb redid the calling of the multiplex PCR reads with MiXCR, one entry per CDR3 protein. The sample lists around 370,000 distinct CDR3 sequences, around 20% seen once, with 40% to 45% in the top ten. Sequenced material: blood. The source of these receptors is a man aged 18-30 years with Graves' ophthalmopathy.

This chain uses TRBV24-1 with TRBJ2-2; 7 bases map to TRBD1. The CDR3 runs to 16 residues. CDR1 is KGHDR, CDR2 SFDVKD, per germline. The ends lost 2 bases at V and 3 bases at J; junction bases unmatched: 5. This CDR3 is CATSDSQGRDTGELFF. The CDR3 DNA follows: TGTGCCACCAGTGATTCACAGGGGCGGGACACCGGGGAGCTGTTTTTT.

The rearrangement uses TRBV6-2 or TRBV6-3 and TRBJ1-1; D call uncertain. The CDR3 has 13 residues. In germline, CDR1 is MNHEY, CDR2 SVGEGT. Trimming stripped 6 bases from V and 1 base from J, with 9 bases between. Here the CDR3 reads CASRWAENTEAFF. The CDR3 DNA is TGTGCCAGCAGGTGGGCAGAGAACACTGAAGCTTTCTTT.

This sequence joins TRBV14 and TRBJ1-1; maybe TRBD1 (5 bases). The length of the CDR3 is 14 residues. Germline V gene sequence: CDR1 SGHDN, CDR2 FVKESK. The V and J ends lost 5 bases and 1 base respectively, with 11 bases between them. The CDR3 DNA is TGTGCCAGCAGCATTCGGGACCAGAACACTGAAGCTTTCTTT. Its protein product is CASSIRDQNTEAFF.

Ten or more counts support this clonotype. This chain joins TRBV19 and TRBJ1-1; weak D call: TRBD1 (5 bases). There are 14 residues in the CDR3. Trimming shortened V by 5 bases and J by 0 bases, and 10 bases separated the two germline ends. Per the germline V gene, CDR1 is LNHDA and CDR2 is SQIVND (reference sequence). CDR3 DNA: TGTGCCAGTAGTGACGGGACGATGAACACTGAAGCTTTCTTT. Amino acid sequence: CASSDGTMNTEAFF.

V usage is TRBV12-5 and J usage is TRBJ2-1, with D maybe TRBD2 (6 bases). This CDR3 spans 12 amino acids. Germline CDR1 and CDR2: LGHNT and FRNRAP. V lost 6 bases, J lost 11 bases, and 14 bases lay in between. The CDR3 reads CASGPAGRQQFF. The CDR3 nucleotides read TGTGCTAGTGGCCCTGCTGGGAGGCAGCAGTTCTTC.

The sample holds many counts of this clonotype. CDR3 in DNA: TGTGCCAGCAGCCGCGGGACTAGCGGGGGGACCCAGTACTTC. Translation: CASSRGTSGGTQYF. This sequence joins TRBV11-2 and TRBJ2-5, with 14 bases lining up with TRBD2. Germline CDR1 is SGHAT and CDR2 is FQNNGV. This CDR3 is built from 14 residues. The V and J ends lost 5 bases and 7 bases, in that order; junction bases with no gene match: 3.

This clonotype occurred a few times. This rearrangement joins TRBV13 to TRBJ2-3; D might be TRBD1 (6 bases). V shed 8 bases and J shed 0 bases, with 9 bases lying between them. From germline, CDR1 is PRHDT and CDR2 FYEKMQ (reference sequence). The CDR3 length is 13 residues. The DNA for the CDR3 is TGTGCCAGCGCTACAGGGAGCACAGATACGCAGTATTTT. Translated, it gives CASATGSTDTQYF.

This clonotype has a handful of counts. The genes are TRBV10-3 and TRBJ2-1, with TRBD1 identical over 7 bases. V trimming: 6 bases; J trimming: 5 bases; junction bases outside the gene matches: 4. CDR1 is ENHRY, CDR2 SYGVKD, per germline. The CDR3 loop spans 13 amino acids. CDR3 amino acids: CAIRTTGNNEQFF. CDR3 nucleotide sequence: TGTGCCATCAGGACGACAGGGAACAATGAGCAGTTCTTC.

This sequence joins TRBV19 and TRBJ1-1; D call uncertain. CDR3 length: 14 amino acids. V shed 10 bases and J shed 1 base, with 16 bases lying between them. Germline lookup yields CDR1 LNHDA and CDR2 SQIVND (reference sequence). CDR3 region: CATKNPGTNTEAFF. CDR3 in DNA: TGTGCCACTAAGAACCCAGGAACGAACACTGAAGCTTTCTTT.

This chain links TRBV19 with TRBJ1-1; TRBD1 aligns across 8 bases. V lost 4 bases and J lost 4; bases outside the gene matches: 5. The CDR3 is 14 residues long. Germline lookup yields CDR1 LNHDA and CDR2 SQIVND (reference sequence). As DNA, the CDR3 is TGTGCCAGTAGTACCAGGGGGCTGAGCACTGAAGCTTTCTTT. It translates to CASSTRGLSTEAFF.

This clonotype was seen many times. V gene TRBV13 combines with J gene TRBJ1-1, with TRBD1 matching over 8 bases. Per germline, CDR1 PRHDT and CDR2 FYEKMQ (reference sequence). V lost 4 bases, J lost 8 bases, and 3 bases stayed unmatched. The CDR3 extends over 12 amino acids. CDR3 sequence: CASSSRQGEAFF. CDR3 bases: TGTGCCAGCAGCTCCCGACAGGGGGAAGCTTTCTTT.

The gene calls are TRBV5-1 and TRBJ1-2; D not certain. The CDR3 is 17 residues long. The germline CDR1 and CDR2 sequences are SGHRS and YFSETQ. V was cut by 0 bases and J by 0 bases, with 15 bases left in between. In nucleotides, the CDR3 is TGCGCCAGCAGCTTGGAGGCCCCACAGATAGCTAACTATGGCTACACCTTC. Translated: CASSLEAPQIANYGYTF.

This clonotype was seen just once. This chain connects TRBV4-2 to TRBJ1-6, with D possibly matching TRBD1 (5 bases). The V gene's germline CDR1 is LGHNA and CDR2 YNFKEQ. This CDR3 spans 16 amino acids. V gave up 5 bases and J gave up 7 bases, with 18 bases separating them. In nucleotides, the CDR3 is TGTGCCAGCAGCAGTAGACAGACCGCTGAGAATTCACCCCTCCACTTT. As protein: CASSSRQTAENSPLHF.

This clonotype was seen repeatedly, ten times or more. The CDR3 reads CASSPGTVMGQPQHF. The CDR3 DNA reads as TGTGCCAGCAGCCCGGGGACGGTCATGGGGCAGCCCCAGCATTTT. The gene calls are TRBV5-5 and TRBJ1-5, with D perhaps matching TRBD1 (5 bases). From germline, CDR1 is SGHKS and CDR2 YYEKEE (reference sequence). The CDR3 has 15 residues. Trimming pared 4 bases from V and 7 bases from J, leaving 18 bases between.

The sample holds many counts of this clonotype. The chain links TRBV5-1 to TRBJ2-3, with TRBD2 matching over 11 bases. Germline CDR1 reads SGHRS; CDR2 reads YFSETQ. V gave up 3 bases and J gave up 3 bases; unmatched junction bases: 6. The CDR3 totals 16 residues. CDR3 nucleotide sequence: TGCGCCAGCAGCTGGGGTCGGACTAGCGGGACAGATACGCAGTATTTT. The encoded protein is CASSWGRTSGTDTQYF.

This clonotype was counted between two and nine times. The chain joins TRBV7-9 to TRBJ1-4; TRBD1 agrees at 8 bases. The V gene's germline CDR1 is SEHNR and CDR2 FQNEAQ (reference sequence). The J segment lost 3 bases and the V segment lost 5 bases, leaving 11 bases of the junction unmatched. The CDR3 extends over 17 amino acids. CDR3 DNA sequence: TGTGCCAGCAGCCTCCAGGGGGCCGTAGGCCCTAATGAAAAACTGTTTTTT. The encoded protein is CASSLQGAVGPNEKLFF.

This rearrangement joins TRBV19 to TRBJ1-5; no firm D call. V was clipped by 3 bases and J by 5 bases, with 14 bases between them. This CDR3 comprises 15 residues. From germline, CDR1 is LNHDA and CDR2 SQIVND (reference sequence). The CDR3 nucleotides are TGTGCCAGTAGTATGGGCCTTAGGGTCGATCAGCCCCAGCATTTT. Translated, it gives CASSMGLRVDQPQHF.

This clonotype was recorded a few times. The chain is built from TRBV24-1 and TRBJ2-3; no firm D call. Germline CDR1 and CDR2: KGHDR and SFDVKD. The CDR3 has 16 residues. The ends were cut back, 0 bases at V and 0 bases at J, with 9 bases in the middle. The DNA of the CDR3 is TGTGCCACCAGTGATTTGCAATTCGGGAGCACAGATACGCAGTATTTT. Amino acids: CATSDLQFGSTDTQYF.

This chain uses TRBV29-1 with TRBJ1-3; D not certain. Trimming removed 1 base from V and 0 bases from J, with 7 bases in between. CDR3 size: 14 residues. CDR1 and CDR2 (germline): SQVTM, ANQGSEA. Here the CDR3 reads CSVEGGLSGNTIYF. The DNA of the CDR3 is TGCAGCGTTGAAGGCGGTCTCTCTGGAAACACCATATATTTT.

This sequence joins TRBV7-2 and TRBJ2-7, with 11 bases that match TRBD2. Germline CDR1 SGHTA, CDR2 FQGNSA. This CDR3 has 14 amino acids. The trim removed 5 bases at V and 2 bases at J, leaving 2 bases unmatched. The CDR3 loop reads CASSALAGAYEQYF. DNA of the CDR3: TGTGCCAGCAGCGCACTAGCGGGAGCCTACGAGCAGTACTTC.

The gene calls are TRBV4-1 and TRBJ1-5; tentative D call: TRBD1 (6 bases). Germline-derived CDR1 and CDR2 are MGHRA and YSYEKL. The CDR3 contains 16 residues. The V gene lost 0 bases and the J gene lost 6 bases, with 15 bases spanning the gap. The chain's CDR3 is CASSQEGGRPGQPQHF. The DNA of the CDR3 is TGCGCCAGCAGCCAAGAGGGGGGGCGACCGGGTCAGCCCCAGCATTTT.

Concerning this clonotype itself: Given a much more abundant clone one base away, this may be a read error. The V call is TRBV3-1, the J call TRBJ1-2, with D unclear. The CDR3 consists of 15 residues. Germline-derived CDR1 and CDR2 are LGHDT and YNNKEL (reference sequence). V dropped 4 bases and J dropped 5 bases, with 17 bases sitting between them. The CDR3 region is CASSRELSTRYGYTF. In DNA, the CDR3 is TGTGCCAGCAGCCGAGAACTGTCGACAAGATATGGCTACACCTTC. Full variable domain (outside the CDR3, taken from reference TRBV3-1 and TRBJ1-2): DTAVSQTPKYLVTQMGNDKSIKCEQNLGHDTMYWYKQDSKKFLKIMFSYNNKELIINETVPNRFSPKSPDKAHLNLHINSLELGDSAVYFCASSRELSTRYGYTFGSGTRLTVV.

This clonotype has ten or more counts. The chain carries TRBV5-1 and TRBJ2-3; D is perhaps TRBD1 (6 bases). The CDR3 is made up of 14 amino acids. Germline CDR1 reads SGHRS; CDR2 reads YFSETQ. Trimming shortened V by 5 bases and J by 3 bases, and 13 bases separated the two germline ends. CDR3 nucleotide sequence: TGCGCCAGCAGAAACAGGGAAACGACAGATACGCAGTATTTT. It encodes CASRNRETTDTQYF. Together with reference TRBV5-1 and TRBJ2-3, the CDR3 gives the full variable domain: KAGVTQTPRYLIKTRGQQVTLSCSPISGHRSVSWYQQTPGQGLQFLFEYFSETQRNKGNFPGRFSGRQFSNSRSEMNVSTLELGDSALYLCASRNRETTDTQYFGPGTRLTVL.

This clonotype was picked up many times. The chain links TRBV7-2 to TRBJ2-3; a possible D gene is TRBD2 (5 bases). The CDR3 is 14 residues long. The V end was cut by 5 bases, the J end by 2 bases, with 11 bases between. Germline loops: CDR1 SGHTA, CDR2 FQGNSA. CDR3 residues: CASSRSGITDTQYF. CDR3 coding DNA: TGTGCCAGCAGCCGCAGCGGAATCACAGATACGCAGTATTTT.

The chain recombines TRBV28 with TRBJ2-7; 7 bases line up with TRBD1. The CDR3 has 14 amino acids. With 5 bases clipped from V and 6 bases from J, the junction kept 10 bases outside the gene matches. Germline assignment: CDR1 MDHEN and CDR2 SYDVKM. The CDR3 region has the DNA TGTGCCAGCAGTCGCCCCGGGACAGTCTCCGAGCAGTACTTC. Protein product: CASSRPGTVSEQYF. The full variable domain, in which reference TRBV28 and TRBJ2-7 provide the parts outside the CDR3, is DVKVTQSSRYLVKRTGEKVFLECVQDMDHENMFWYRQDPGLGLRLIYFSYDVKMKEKGDIPEGYSVSREKKERFSLILESASTNQTSMYLCASSRPGTVSEQYFGPGTRLTVT.

Many counts were recorded for this clonotype. This chain connects TRBV7-2 to TRBJ2-1; 8 bases align to TRBD2. The CDR3 extends over 15 amino acids. CDR1 SGHTA and CDR2 FQGNSA come from the germline V gene. V trimming: 7 bases; J trimming: 4 bases; junction bases outside the gene matches: 9. CDR3 sequence: CASTRKERGYNEQFF. CDR3 bases: TGTGCCAGCACCCGTAAGGAGCGGGGGTACAATGAGCAGTTCTTC.

This clonotype was seen many times. This chain uses TRBV3-1 with TRBJ2-1, with a tentative D call TRBD2 (6 bases). CDR1 LGHDT and CDR2 YNNKEL come from the germline V gene (reference sequence). V lost 1 base to trimming and J lost 8 bases, with 15 bases between them. This CDR3 spans 15 amino acids. The CDR3 nucleotides read TGTGCCAGCAGCCAAGGGTGGGGGGACCCGGATGAGCAGTTCTTC. It translates to CASSQGWGDPDEQFF.

This clonotype was counted ten times or more. This chain joins TRBV27 and TRBJ2-1, with D perhaps TRBD2 (6 bases). Trimming removed 2 bases from V and 7 bases from J, with 9 bases in between. CDR1 is MNHEY and CDR2 is SMNVEV in the germline V gene (reference sequence). This CDR3 is 13 amino acids long. CDR3 sequence: CASSLLAGNEQFF. CDR3 sequence (DNA): TGTGCCAGCAGTTTACTTGCGGGGAATGAGCAGTTCTTC.

The table lists this clonotype with a few counts. The CDR3 nucleotides read TGCAGCGTTGAAGGCCATGGGGACAGGGGTAAAGACGAGCAGTACTTC. Encoded protein: CSVEGHGDRGKDEQYF. The chain employs TRBV29-1 and TRBJ2-7; 10 positions agree with TRBD1. The CDR3 loop spans 16 amino acids. Germline trimming cut 1 base from V and 5 bases from J; bases unmatched to any gene: 11. Germline lookup yields CDR1 SQVTM and CDR2 ANQGSEA.

This clonotype was recorded at least ten times. The chain employs TRBV5-1 and TRBJ1-2; D unresolved. Trimming pared 5 bases from V and 3 bases from J, leaving 8 bases between. Per the germline V gene, CDR1 is SGHRS and CDR2 is YFSETQ. The CDR3 sequence is 12 residues long. CDR3 residues: CASRTSDYGYTF. Written as DNA, the CDR3 is TGCGCCAGCAGGACATCGGACTATGGCTACACCTTC.